This TCR beta chain was identified in a study of CD8 T cells in ankylosing spondylitis (dated by TCRdb to the late 2010s). Some background on the complete study: T cell receptor beta repertoires were profiled in healthy donors and ankylosing spondylitis patients so that disease-linked TCR variants could be found. Samples of peripheral blood were taken, and for ankylosing spondylitis patients, synovial fluid was collected as well. The whole study cohort included 85 to 120 healthy donors and 25 ankylosing spondylitis patients.

Sequencing relied on an Illumina HiSeq 2500. Quantitative 5'-RACE with molecular barcodes was used to prepare TCR beta libraries. The authors processed their data as follows. Disease-linked TCR variants were identified with a new computational method built on a probabilistic model of VDJ rearrangement. The public reads were reprocessed in TCRdb via fastp at Q25 and MiXCR, keeping in-frame beta chains. Identical CDR3 proteins give one entry, which carries the most common genes and DNA. None of the V and J calls come from the authors' own analysis; TCRdb made them. Present in this sample are 100,000 to 150,000 distinct CDR3 sequences, 7% to 10% of which were seen just once. The ten largest clones capture more than 3% of the sample. V has 3 bases trimmed and J has 5 bases trimmed; junction bases matching no gene number 10. The CDR1 and CDR2 encoded by the germline V gene are SQVTM and ANQGSEA. The CDR3 measures 15 amino acids from cysteine to phenylalanine. Only the CDR3 DNA is retained, 45 bases long and in frame from the first base.

This clonotype was observed at least ten times. What antigen it recognizes has not been identified. Base-call qualities are not available, and no considerably larger clone is one nucleotide away. Summary of the overall study and its limitations: The disease-linked clones were reported to be significantly enriched in matched synovial fluid samples from ankylosing spondylitis patients. Blood from ankylosing spondylitis patients appeared to be characterized by a TCR beta motif composed of several highly homologous amino acid variants. Some TCR beta motif variants had previously been reported in synovial fluid and blood of reactive arthritis patients, which suggested common disease-initiation mechanisms. The disease-linked clones showed a CD8+ phenotype and occurred at relatively low frequencies in peripheral blood.

Recombination connected TRBV29-1 to TRBJ1-1; 9 middle bases align to TRBD1. What was sequenced was blood, either unsorted or a sorted T cell fraction (not recorded which). The receptor comes from a male donor with ankylosing spondylitis or in good health (not recorded which). The bases are TGCAGCGTTGACCGCTCCGGGACAGGGTTGACTGAAGCTTTCTTT. Translated, this is CSVDRSGTGLTEAFF.